This T cell receptor beta chain was sequenced for a study of T-cell reconstitution after alpha-beta-depleted transplantation in children. General study points: Certain patients had high TCRbeta diversity at day 60, and it came from recipient T cells and thymic progenitors that survived. It was reported that alpha-beta T cells came from several hundred expanded graft clones (about two months after transplant).

J lost 3 bases, V lost 4 bases, and 13 bases had no gene match. The CDR3 extends over 16 amino acids. The germline V gene has CDR1 DFQATT and CDR2 SNEGSKA (reference sequence). The TCRbeta library was prepared with unique molecular identifiers. TCRdb analysed the PCR reads with MiXCR anew, one entry per CDR3 protein. The table has hundreds of thousands of distinct CDR3 sequences, around 13% seen once. This clonotype has more than one count but fewer than ten. The antigen is not known. The sample consisted of PBMCs, taken before TCRalphabeta/CD19-depleted stem cell transplant. This receptor was taken from a girl aged 2 to 9 with congenital amegakaryocytic thrombocytopenia, due to receive a stem cell transplant. The chain has TRBV20-1 and TRBJ2-3; TRBD2 matches 7 bases. This chain's CDR3 is CSATAMLAGATDTQYF. The CDR3 nucleotides are TGCAGTGCTACCGCAATGTTGGCGGGAGCAACAGATACGCAGTATTTT.